What follows is one TCR beta chain and its context. Its antigen is not known. The data stem from a study of T-cell reconstitution after alpha-beta-depleted transplantation in children. Findings of the study overall: Fresh T-cell production supplied most of the T-cell counts and diversity seen one year after transplant. Some patients' high day-60 TCRbeta diversity was traced to surviving recipient T cells and thymic progenitors. About two months after transplant, alpha-beta T cells reportedly came from several hundred expanded graft clones.

With V trimmed by 6 bases and J by 5 bases, 5 bases remained unmatched. CDR3 size: 15 residues. The authors prepared the TCRbeta library with unique molecular identifiers. TCRdb reanalysed the PCR reads using MiXCR and keeps one entry per CDR3 protein. The sample has 780,000 or so distinct CDR3 sequences, around 17% seen once. The chain employs TRBV12-3 or TRBV12-4 and TRBJ2-5; 14 bases line up with TRBD2. Material: PBMCs, mostly from graft donor cells, obtained 360 days after TCRalphabeta/CD19-depleted stem cell transplant. This TCR was recovered from a male patient younger than 18 who had a stem cell transplant for acute lymphoblastic leukemia, so the T cells may come from the graft donor. The CDR3 sequence: CASSRTSGRTETQYF. The DNA for the CDR3 is TGTGCCAGCAGCAGGACTAGCGGGAGGACTGAGACCCAGTACTTC.